The clone carrying this T cell receptor (beta chain) was seen at least ten times. Its antigen is currently unknown. The CDR3 totals 16 residues. Looked up from germline, CDR1 is SGHTA and CDR2 is FQGNSA. V lost 5 bases and J 0 bases, leaving 16 bases between the germline ends. The sample comes from a study of T cell repertoires in cytomegalovirus infection. Overall study context: A matching HLA type, together with CMV infection, was signaled by public TCR beta signatures. Study observations and caveats: HLA-C-restricted CMV clonotypes gave the most frequent clonotype in two of eight donors. Summed frequency of shared TCR beta families picked out CMV carriers who also had the relevant HLA.

TCRdb recomputed calls from the reads with MiXCR, one row per CDR3 protein. The sample comprises approximately 110,000 distinct CDR3 sequences, roughly 9.1% of which are singletons, and around 33% rests with the top ten. The source material was PBMCs, sequenced either directly or after in vitro stimulation (not recorded which). The source is a human donor in good health (CMV status not recorded). Some clones in this sample may be carry-over from other donors' samples. The chain has TRBV7-2 and TRBJ1-2; the D gene is possibly TRBD1 (5 bases). CDR3 in amino acids: CASSRRGEKSNYGYTF. CDR3 sequence (DNA): TGTGCCAGCAGCCGCCGGGGCGAGAAATCTAACTATGGCTACACCTTC.